The rows below give T cell receptor beta chains drawn from one sample of a study of blood T cell repertoires in COVID-19. Sequencing was performed with immunoSEQ multiplex PCR; in TCRdb, only in-frame clones are kept and a portion is missing. The table includes roughly 340,000 clones, 80% to 90% detected once. Source material: peripheral blood. These receptors originate from a woman in her forties or fifties with COVID-19, enrolled during active disease. CDR3s include the opening cysteine and the closing phenylalanine or tryptophan. The D gene is left open where the match is weak. A clone size is listed for some rows: how often the clone was seen (once, few, many), or a class if it is expanded.

d_call clone_size j_call v_call cdr3_nt cdr3_aa
. . TRBJ1-5 TRBV18 TGTGCCAGCTCACCATGGGGGGATCAGCCCCAGCATTTT CASSPWGDQPQHF
TRBD1 . TRBJ1-5 TRBV30 TGTGCCTGGCAGACAGGGGGCCCCTATAGCAATCAGCCCCAGCATTTT CAWQTGGPYSNQPQHF
. . TRBJ1-3 TRBV30 TGTGCCTGGAGTGTTCAGGAAACTGGAAACACCATATATTTT CAWSVQETGNTIYF
TRBD1 few TRBJ2-7 TRBV7-9 TGTGCCAGCAGCTCGACAGGGGCCCCCTACGAGCAGTACTTC CASSSTGAPYEQYF
TRBD1 . TRBJ1-2 TRBV5-6 TGTGCCAGCAACCGACAGGGTTTGAGCTACACCTTC CASNRQGLSYTF
. . TRBJ1-2 TRBV7-2 TGTGCCAGCAGCTTAACAACGAAACCTAACTATGGCTACACCTTC CASSLTTKPNYGYTF
TRBD1 . TRBJ1-2 TRBV4-3 TGCGCCAGCAGAGCGACAGGGGCCTATGGCTACACCTTC CASRATGAYGYTF
TRBD2 . TRBJ2-7 TRBV5-1 TGCGCCAGCAGCTTGCCGCGGGAGCGCTCCTACGAGCAGTACTTC CASSLPRERSYEQYF
. . TRBJ1-2 TRBV25-1 TGTGCCAGCAGTGCCGGCGGTAACTATGGCTACACCTTC CASSAGGNYGYTF
. . TRBJ2-7 TRBV27 TGTGCCAGCAGTTTGGGGGCCGGCTACGAGCAGTACTTC CASSLGAGYEQYF
TRBD2 . TRBJ2-7 TRBV10-2 TGCGCCAGCAGTGAGTCGCGACTAGCGGGATCCTACGAGCAGTACTTC CASSESRLAGSYEQYF
. . TRBJ1-2 TRBV6-4 TGTGCCAGCAGCACTGACTATGGCTACACCTTC CASSTDYGYTF
TRBD2 . TRBJ2-7 TRBV24-1 TGTGCCACCAGTGTAAGCCGGGAGGCCTACGAGCAGTACTTC CATSVSREAYEQYF
. once TRBJ2-5 TRBV29-1 TGCAGCGTTGTCGGAGACCAAGAGACCCAGTACTTC CSVVGDQETQYF
. . TRBJ2-7 TRBV30 TGTGCCTGCGGGCCCGGGATCTACGAGCAGTACTTC CACGPGIYEQYF
TRBD2 once TRBJ2-7 TRBV19 TGTGCCAGTAGCAATAGGGCGGGACTAGGTAACTACGAGCAGTACTTC CASSNRAGLGNYEQYF
TRBD2 . TRBJ2-3 TRBV10-1 TGCGCCAGCAGCCCCCTACCTAGCGGGAGCACAGATACGCAGTATTTT CASSPLPSGSTDTQYF
TRBD1 . TRBJ2-7 TRBV14 TGTGCCAGCAGCCGGACAGGAGCCCGGGAATGGGAGCAGTACTTC CASSRTGAREWEQYF
. . TRBJ1-2 TRBV6-4 TGTGCCAGCAGTGACTCGCACAGACCTCCCTATGGCTACACCTTC CASSDSHRPPYGYTF
TRBD1 . TRBJ1-2 TRBV19 TGTGCCAGTGGAACTATACTGGACAGGGGAGGAGGCTACACCTTC CASGTILDRGGGYTF
TRBD1 . TRBJ1-1 TRBV28 TGTGCCAGTCAGACAGGGGGGAACACTGAAGCTTTCTTT CASQTGGNTEAFF
TRBD1 . TRBJ2-2 TRBV5-1 TGCGCCAGCAGCCCTTGGACAGGGGGAGTCGACACCGGGGAGCTGTTTTTT CASSPWTGGVDTGELFF
. . TRBJ1-1 TRBV2 TGTGCCAGCAGTTCCGGGACGGCGGGACCTGAAGCTTTCTTT CASSSGTAGPEAFF
TRBD2 . TRBJ2-1 TRBV29-1 TGCAGCGTTGGGCGGGGGGTCGCCTACAATGAGCAGTTCTTC CSVGRGVAYNEQFF
TRBD2 . TRBJ2-7 TRBV27 TGTGCCAGCAGTTTCAAGCGCGGTGGGACTAGCGGGAGCTACGAGCAGTACTTC CASSFKRGGTSGSYEQYF
TRBD2 . TRBJ2-5 TRBV19 TGTGCCAGTAGTATCGGGACTAGCGGGAGGGCCAGAGAGACCCAGTACTTC CASSIGTSGRARETQYF
TRBD2 . TRBJ2-1 TRBV5-1 TGCGCCAGCAGCTTGGCCGGGGGAAGCGGGAGGGCCCCCTACAATGAGCAGTTCTTC CASSLAGGSGRAPYNEQFF
TRBD1 once TRBJ1-6 TRBV11-2 TGTGCCAGCAGCAGAACAGGGGTTTCACCCCTCCACTTT CASSRTGVSPLHF
TRBD1 . TRBJ2-5 TRBV18 TGTGCCAGCACGGAGACAGGGCCTAAAGAGACCCAGTACTTC CASTETGPKETQYF
. . TRBJ2-7 TRBV7-2 TGTGCCAGCAGCTTGTCCCTCCCCTACGAGCAGTACTTC CASSLSLPYEQYF
. . TRBJ2-7 TRBV30 TGTGCCTGGGCAGGGTTTTCCCAGGGGGAGCAGTACTTC CAWAGFSQGEQYF
. . TRBJ2-1 TRBV9 TGTGCCAGCAGCGCGAGAGGTCGGGATGGGCTAACCGCCTACAATGAGCAGTTCTTC CASSARGRDGLTAYNEQFF
. . TRBJ1-3 TRBV29-1 TGCAGCGTTGTACCAGGGGCTGGAAACACCATATATTTT CSVVPGAGNTIYF
TRBD1 . TRBJ2-3 TRBV5-1 TGCGCCAGCAGCGAGCCGGGACAGCCTGCTCATACGCAGTATTTT CASSEPGQPAHTQYF
. . TRBJ1-6 TRBV12-5 TGTGCTAGTGGCCCGCAGGGTGGGTCACCCCTCCACTTT CASGPQGGSPLHF
TRBD1 . TRBJ1-1 TRBV2 TGTGCCAGCAGGCCGGGACAGGGGAGGAACACTGAAGCTTTCTTT CASRPGQGRNTEAFF
. . TRBJ2-7 TRBV6-1 TGTGCCAGCAGTGACAGCTACGAGCAGTACTTC CASSDSYEQYF
TRBD1 . TRBJ1-4 TRBV5-5 TGTGCCAGCAGCTCCGGGACAGGGGGCGGCGAAAAACTGTTTTTT CASSSGTGGGEKLFF
. . TRBJ2-2 TRBV7-8 TGTGCCAGCAGCTTAGCGGGTATGGCAGGGACCGGGGAGCTGTTTTTT CASSLAGMAGTGELFF
TRBD1 . TRBJ1-3 TRBV2 TGTGCCAGCAGTGTGGGGACAGGGTTTGGAAACACCATATATTTT CASSVGTGFGNTIYF
. . TRBJ2-1 TRBV4-2 TGTGCCAGCAGCCAAGGACTCTACAATGAGCAGTTCTTC CASSQGLYNEQFF
. . TRBJ1-2 TRBV3-1/TRBV3-2 TGTGCCAGCAGCCGATCCATGAGACGGCGTGGGAGCTATGGCTACACCTTC CASSRSMRRRGSYGYTF
TRBD1 . TRBJ2-6 TRBV19 TGTGCCAGTAGCACGACACTGGGACAGGGGGCTTCTGGGGCCAACGTCCTGACTTTC CASSTTLGQGASGANVLTF
. . TRBJ1-1 TRBV12-5 TGTGCTAGTGGTTTGGTACGATCAGGTTTTGAAGCTTTCTTT CASGLVRSGFEAFF
TRBD1 . TRBJ1-5 TRBV18 TGTGCCAGCTCACTGGCCGCGGGACAGGGGAATAGCAATCAGCCCCAGCATTTT CASSLAAGQGNSNQPQHF
TRBD2 . TRBJ2-1 TRBV7-9 TGTGCCAGCAGCTCATTAGCGGGAGAAACGAACAATGAGCAGTTCTTC CASSSLAGETNNEQFF
TRBD1 . TRBJ2-1 TRBV4-3 TGCGCCAGCAGCCCAGGACAGGGAGCCGCATGGGAGCAGTTCTTC CASSPGQGAAWEQFF
. . TRBJ2-1 TRBV4-1 TGCGCCAGCAGCCAAGAGGGCAGTAACAATGAGCAGTTCTTC CASSQEGSNNEQFF
. . TRBJ2-5 TRBV14 TGTGCCAGCAGCCAATGGGCGAGGGGGTGGCAAGAGACCCAGTACTTC CASSQWARGWQETQYF
. few TRBJ2-1 TRBV10-2 TGCGCCAGCAGTCCGGGACATCCGTCCTACAATGAGCAGTTCTTC CASSPGHPSYNEQFF
TRBD1 . TRBJ1-1 TRBV4-1 TGCGCCAGCAGCCAACGGACAGGGGCGAACACTGAAGCTTTCTTT CASSQRTGANTEAFF
TRBD1 . TRBJ1-2 TRBV29-1 TGCAGCGTTGGGACAGGGGGCGCTTGGGGCTACACCTTC CSVGTGGAWGYTF
. . TRBJ2-7 TRBV19 TGTGCCACGAAAGTCGGGGGTTCCTACGAGCAGTACTTC CATKVGGSYEQYF
. . TRBJ1-6 TRBV5-1 TGCGCCAGCAGCTTATCAGGGGCGAATAATTCACCCCTCCACTTT CASSLSGANNSPLHF
. . TRBJ2-7 TRBV11-3 TGTGCCAGCAGCTTAGTACTCGGGGGCGAGCAGTACTTC CASSLVLGGEQYF